A selection of T cell receptor beta chains follows, all from one sample in a study of T cell responses to AZD1222 COVID-19 vaccine. Some clones are missing from TCRdb's copy, which holds only in-frame ones; the method was immunoSEQ multiplex PCR. This table holds 100,000 to 150,000 clones, around 84% found once. Sequences were derived from peripheral blood, sampled 28 days after the second AZD1222 dose. The receptors derive from an adult who received the AZD1222 COVID-19 vaccine. The CDR3 runs from the conserved cysteine through the conserved F or W. A D gene is named only where the DNA matches it firmly. Expanded clones get a size class; other rows say once, few or many, or leave the size out.

CDR3 DNA	CDR3 protein	V gene	J gene	D gene	CDR3 length	clone size
TGCGCCAGCAGCTTTAGAGGACAGGGGCGAACAGATACGCAGTATTTT	CASSFRGQGRTDTQYF	TRBV5-1	TRBJ2-3	TRBD1	16	once
TGTGCTAGCAGCTTAGGGGCGGGGCTCAGTACTGAGCAGTTCTTC	CASSLGAGLSTEQFF	TRBV7-7	TRBJ2-1	.	15	.
TGTGCCAGTAGTATAAAGGGGATGACTAATGAAAAACTGTTTTTT	CASSIKGMTNEKLFF	TRBV19	TRBJ1-4	.	15	many
TGTGCCAGCAGTCAAACAGGGGGAGGTAGAGAGACCCAGTACTTC	CASSQTGGGRETQYF	TRBV28	TRBJ2-5	TRBD1	15	.
TGCGCCAGCAGCTCTGGACTAGGCGCGATGGGCCAGTACTTC	CASSSGLGAMGQYF	TRBV5-1	TRBJ2-5	TRBD2	14	.
TGTGCCACCAGCAGAGCGGGTGGTCTTTACGAAAAACTGTTTTTT	CATSRAGGLYEKLFF	TRBV15	TRBJ1-4	.	15	.
TGCAGCGTTGAAGAAGGACAGTCGAAAGCTTTCTTT	CSVEEGQSKAFF	TRBV29-1	TRBJ1-1	.	12	.
TGTGCCTGGGGGAAATCCGGGACACTTAACTATGGCTACACCTTC	CAWGKSGTLNYGYTF	TRBV30	TRBJ1-2	.	15	few
TGTGCCAGCAGCACTACGCGGGGAAACAATGAAGCTTTCTTT	CASSTTRGNNEAFF	TRBV7-8	TRBJ1-1	.	14	once
TGCGCCAGCAGCCAAGATCCGGGACAGGGGAACACTGAAGCTTTCTTT	CASSQDPGQGNTEAFF	TRBV4-3	TRBJ1-1	TRBD1	16	.
TGTGCCTGGAGTGTACAGGGGGGAGACGGGGAGCTGTTTTTT	CAWSVQGGDGELFF	TRBV30	TRBJ2-2	TRBD1	14	once
TGTGCCAGCACCCTGATGGGGGGAGACACTGAAGCTTTCTTT	CASTLMGGDTEAFF	TRBV27	TRBJ1-1	.	14	medium-sized
TGTGCCATCACCCAACAGGGGTGGGGGGACACTGAAGCTTTCTTT	CAITQQGWGDTEAFF	TRBV10-3	TRBJ1-1	TRBD1	15	.
TGTGCCAGCAGTGACAGGGTGAACACTGAAGCTTTCTTT	CASSDRVNTEAFF	TRBV3-1/TRBV3-2	TRBJ1-1	TRBD1	13	.
TGTGCCAGCAGCCAAGAAGGCATTTACGAGCAGTACTTC	CASSQEGIYEQYF	TRBV3-1/TRBV3-2	TRBJ2-7	.	13	.
TGTGCCAGCAGACAAAGGGGGTGGGCTGAAGCTTTCTTT	CASRQRGWAEAFF	TRBV12-3/TRBV12-4	TRBJ1-1	.	13	.
TGTGCCAGCAGTTTGTTGTTCTACGAGCAGTACTTC	CASSLLFYEQYF	TRBV28	TRBJ2-7	.	12	.
TGTGCCAGCAGTGGACAGGGGCCTCGATGGGAGCAGTACTTC	CASSGQGPRWEQYF	TRBV2	TRBJ2-7	TRBD1	14	.
TGTGCCACCAGCCAAACGGACAGGGCACCCTACGAGCAGTACTTC	CATSQTDRAPYEQYF	TRBV15	TRBJ2-7	TRBD1	15	once
TGTGCCAGCAGCTTAGGGACAGGACCAGATACGCAGTATTTT	CASSLGTGPDTQYF	TRBV11-2	TRBJ2-3	TRBD1	14	.
TGTGCCAGCAGCCCGGACAGGGTCGGCATGAATGAGCAGTTCTTC	CASSPDRVGMNEQFF	TRBV7-9	TRBJ2-1	TRBD1	15	once
TGTGCCACCGACTCGGGACAGGGGGTCATTAGGCAGTATTTT	CATDSGQGVIRQYF	TRBV24-1	TRBJ2-3	TRBD1	14	once
TGCGCCAGCAGAGGTGGGCAGGAAAATTCACCCCTCCACTTT	CASRGGQENSPLHF	TRBV5-1	TRBJ1-6	.	14	.
TGTGCCAGCAGCAGGAACACTGAAGCTTTCTTT	CASSRNTEAFF	TRBV6-2/TRBV6-3	TRBJ1-1	.	11	once
TGTGCCAGCAGTTCACAGAACACTGAAGCTTTCTTT	CASSSQNTEAFF	TRBV6-2/TRBV6-3	TRBJ1-1	.	12	.
TGTGCCAGCAGTCTCGGGGTCCCCGGGGAGCTGTTTTTT	CASSLGVPGELFF	TRBV28	TRBJ2-2	.	13	.
TGTGCCTGGAGTGTAGGGTCCGGTGGCTACACCTTC	CAWSVGSGGYTF	TRBV30	TRBJ1-2	.	12	.
TGTGCCAGCAGTTCAGGGAGGGGAAACACCATATATTTT	CASSSGRGNTIYF	TRBV28	TRBJ1-3	.	13	.
TGTGCCAGCAGCCAAGGTCCGCCCCCCGGGGAGCTGTTTTTT	CASSQGPPPGELFF	TRBV7-3	TRBJ2-2	.	14	.
TGTGCCAGCAGTTTATTGAGACTCGACAAGGATTTT	CASSLLRLDKDF	TRBV28	TRBJ1-5	.	12	.
TGTGCCAGCAGGAATCTTGGAAACACCATATATTTT	CASRNLGNTIYF	TRBV28	TRBJ1-3	.	12	.
TGTGCCAGCAGCACCACTAGCGGGGGAGCCTACGAGCAGTACTTC	CASSTTSGGAYEQYF	TRBV11-2	TRBJ2-7	TRBD2	15	.
TGTGCCAGCAGGCCCGGGACTAGCGGCACAGATACGCAGTATTTT	CASRPGTSGTDTQYF	TRBV6-5	TRBJ2-3	TRBD2	15	few
TGTGCCAGCAGCGTAGCTGTCGCAACTAATGAAAAACTGTTTTTT	CASSVAVATNEKLFF	TRBV9	TRBJ1-4	.	15	.
TGTGCCAGCAGCACGGGGCGTAGCTCCTACAATGAGCAGTTCTTC	CASSTGRSSYNEQFF	TRBV5-5	TRBJ2-1	.	15	.
TGCAGTGCTAGTAAGGTGGACGGCGCCCAACTGTTTTTT	CSASKVDGAQLFF	TRBV20-1	TRBJ1-4	.	13	.
TGTGCCACCCCGGGTCCTCTAAACTATGGCTACACCTTC	CATPGPLNYGYTF	TRBV19	TRBJ1-2	.	13	once
TGTGCCAGCAGCTTGGGGCCCCTATCGGGTCAGCCCCAGCATTTT	CASSLGPLSGQPQHF	TRBV5-6	TRBJ1-5	.	15	.
TGTGCCAGCTCACCACCGAACTTATCGAGCAATCAGCCCCAGCATTTT	CASSPPNLSSNQPQHF	TRBV18	TRBJ1-5	.	16	.
TGCGCCAGCAACATAATCTGGGGCCTTTTCGTAGAAAAACTGTTTTTT	CASNIIWGLFVEKLFF	TRBV5-1	TRBJ1-4	.	16	.
TGTGCCAGCTCCGCGGTGTCGGGGTATAGCAATCAGCCCCAGCATTTT	CASSAVSGYSNQPQHF	TRBV27	TRBJ1-5	.	16	.
TGTGCCAGCAGTTACTCGATGACAGCGACCGGGGAGCTGTTTTTT	CASSYSMTATGELFF	TRBV6-5	TRBJ2-2	.	15	.
TGTGCCAGGCGGCAGGGGACAGGGGGCGGGCGCCGAGCCAAAAACATTCAGTACTTC	CARRQGTGGGRRAKNIQYF	TRBV27	TRBJ2-4	TRBD1	19	.
TGTGCCAGCAGCTTAGCGGGGGGGTCCTACGAGCAGTACTTC	CASSLAGGSYEQYF	TRBV7-2	TRBJ2-7	TRBD2	14	.
TGTGCCTGGAGTCCTTCAGAGATCCGCACCTTC	CAWSPSEIRTF	TRBV30	TRBJ1-2	.	11	.
TGTGCCAGCAGTTTCTACTTACCGGGGCCTGGGGCCAACGTCCTGACTTTC	CASSFYLPGPGANVLTF	TRBV28	TRBJ2-6	.	17	.
TGTGCCAGCACCAGGGCCACTGAAGCTTTCTTT	CASTRATEAFF	TRBV3-1/TRBV3-2	TRBJ1-1	.	11	.
TGTGCCAGCACGGTCAGGGCTACTGAAGCTTTCTTT	CASTVRATEAFF	TRBV2	TRBJ1-1	.	12	.
TGTGCCACCAGCAGAACTAGGGAGACCGGGGAGCTGTTTTTT	CATSRTRETGELFF	TRBV15	TRBJ2-2	.	14	.